This T cell receptor (beta chain) was captured by sequencing in a study of T cell changes during pregnancy in multiple sclerosis. Assay: immunoSEQ multiplex PCR; the TCRdb copy retains only in-frame clones and omits some. The profile shows about 48,000 clones, over 85% of them singletons. CDR3 size: 13 residues. Trimming took 3 bases from V and 2 from J, leaving 8 bases between them. Germline V gene sequence: CDR1 KGHSH, CDR2 LQKENI. The chain carries TRBV18 and TRBJ2-7; D might be TRBD2 (5 bases). The material sequenced was CD4+ T cells from peripheral blood mononuclear cells, taken in the first trimester of pregnancy. The TCR comes from a female donor with multiple sclerosis, enrolled in a pregnancy study. In DNA, the CDR3 is TGTGCCAGCTCACCGGTCGGGACCTACGAGCAGTACTTC. Translated: CASSPVGTYEQYF. Based on the CDR3 plus reference TRBV18 and TRBJ2-7, the full variable domain is NAGVMQNPRHLVRRRGQEARLRCSPMKGHSHVYWYRQLPEEGLKFMVYLQKENIIDESGMPKERFSAEFPKEGPSILRIQQVVRGDSAAYFCASSPVGTYEQYFGPGTRLTVT.